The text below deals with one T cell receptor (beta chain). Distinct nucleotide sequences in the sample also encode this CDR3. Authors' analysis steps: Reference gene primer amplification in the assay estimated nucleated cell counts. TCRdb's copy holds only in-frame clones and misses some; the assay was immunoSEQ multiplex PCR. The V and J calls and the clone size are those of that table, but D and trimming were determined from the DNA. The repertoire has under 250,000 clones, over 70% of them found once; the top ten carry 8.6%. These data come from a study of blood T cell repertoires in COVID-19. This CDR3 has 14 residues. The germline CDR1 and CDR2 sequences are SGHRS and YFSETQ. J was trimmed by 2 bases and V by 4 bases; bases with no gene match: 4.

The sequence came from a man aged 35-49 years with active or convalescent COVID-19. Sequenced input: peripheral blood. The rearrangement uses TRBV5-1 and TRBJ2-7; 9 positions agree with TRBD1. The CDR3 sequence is CASSPGTGTYEQYF. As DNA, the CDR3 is TGCGCCAGCAGCCCTGGGACAGGGACCTACGAGCAGTACTTC.